The clone carrying this TCR beta chain was detected only a few times. Its target is unknown. In TCRdb, the 5' RACE reads were re-called with MiXCR into one record per CDR3 protein. The sample includes about 400,000 distinct CDR3 sequences, approximately 15% of them seen just once. This sample was included in a study of T-cell memory formation after mild COVID-19. Whole-study context: Clusters were largely donor specific. Overall study results and limits: There was a balanced CD4/CD8 profile in clones contracting day 15 to 85, and later expanders leaned CD4+. CD4+ contracting clones lay mainly in CM and EM, CD8+ ones in EMRA. Cross-reactive memory apparently joined, as some responding clones appeared in pre-infection memory.

V trimming: 6 bases; J trimming: 7 bases; junction bases outside the gene matches: 15. This CDR3 contains 16 residues. Germline V gives CDR1 MNHNY, CDR2 SVGAGI (reference sequence). The sequenced sample consisted of PBMCs or a T cell subset sorted from them (not recorded which). The sequence was collected from a man younger than 35 who had mild COVID-19 (a few samples of this study predate the infection). Cell type and time point are not known. The rearrangement uses TRBV6-6 and TRBJ2-7; TRBD1 aligns across 10 bases. The CDR3 sequence is CASRLGTSGQGREQYF. In DNA, the CDR3 is TGTGCCAGCAGGCTCGGTACTTCGGGACAGGGGAGGGAGCAGTACTTC.